The text below deals with one T cell receptor beta chain. This sample was included in a study of early T cells in non-severe SARS-CoV-2 infection. Study-level information: Whole-blood bulk RNA, unsorted, was sequenced, and chains were unpaired.

Individual cDNA molecules were tagged with unique molecular identifiers, the study reported. From the 5' RACE reads, TCRdb called clonotypes with MiXCR, one entry per CDR3 protein. The sample yields around 65,000 distinct CDR3 sequences, 10% to 15% seen once. Per germline, CDR1 SNHLY and CDR2 FYNNEI. The CDR3 spans 15 residues. V dropped 2 bases and J dropped 7 bases, with 15 bases sitting between them. This TCR was sampled from an adult who was a healthcare worker with PCR-confirmed SARS-CoV-2 infection or an uninfected control (not recorded which). This chain connects TRBV2 to TRBJ2-1; perhaps TRBD1 as D (6 bases). The source was whole blood, collected at baseline. The CDR3 region is CASSEFRGFRNEQFF. The CDR3 DNA follows: TGTGCCAGCAGTGAATTTAGGGGGTTCCGGAATGAGCAGTTCTTC. The full variable domain, rest sourced from reference TRBV2 and TRBJ2-1, is EPEVTQTPSHQVTQMGQEVILRCVPISNHLYFYWYRQILGQKVEFLVSFYNNEISEKSEIFDDQFSVERPDGSNFTLKIRSTKLEDSAMYFCASSEFRGFRNEQFFGPGTRLTVL.